The 24 T cell receptor beta chains below come from one sample, sequenced in a study of T-cell memory formation after mild COVID-19. TCRdb fed the 5' RACE reads into MiXCR, producing one record per CDR3 protein. The sample has 400,000 or so distinct CDR3 sequences; 15% to 20% are singletons. Input material: PBMCs or a T cell subset sorted from them (not recorded which). The receptor source for this set is an adult woman who had mild COVID-19 (a few samples of this study predate the infection). Cell type and time point are not known.

This chain uses TRBV5-1 with TRBJ2-1; no definite D call. Trimming took off 5 bases at V and 3 bases at J, with 6 bases between the two ends. The CDR3 consists of 12 residues. Per germline, CDR1 SGHRS and CDR2 YFSETQ. CDR3 amino acids: CASRPDYNEQFF. The CDR3 DNA reads TGCGCCAGCAGGCCGGACTACAATGAGCAGTTCTTC. Filled out from reference TRBV5-1 and TRBJ2-1, the complete variable domain reads KAGVTQTPRYLIKTRGQQVTLSCSPISGHRSVSWYQQTPGQGLQFLFEYFSETQRNKGNFPGRFSGRQFSNSRSEMNVSTLELGDSALYLCASRPDYNEQFFGPGTRLTVL.

The CDR3 protein is CASSEAYSPPITDTQYF. In DNA form, the CDR3 reads TGTGCCAGCAGTGAAGCGTACAGTCCACCTATCACAGATACGCAGTATTTT. The chain has TRBV2 and TRBJ2-3; no clear D gene. V was shortened by 0 bases and J by 2 bases, with 15 bases between the two germline ends. This CDR3 region has 17 residues. From germline, CDR1 is SNHLY and CDR2 FYNNEI. Variable domain in full (rest from reference TRBV2 and TRBJ2-3): EPEVTQTPSHQVTQMGQEVILRCVPISNHLYFYWYRQILGQKVEFLVSFYNNEISEKSEIFDDQFSVERPDGSNFTLKIRSTKLEDSAMYFCASSEAYSPPITDTQYFGPGTRLTVL.

The chain links TRBV24-1 to TRBJ2-2, with TRBD2 identical over 8 bases. CDR1 is KGHDR, CDR2 SFDVKD, per germline. V shed 1 base, J shed 0 bases, and the junction held 9 bases outside the gene matches. The CDR3 loop spans 19 amino acids. The CDR3 DNA is TGTGCCACCAGTGATTTTCACTGGAGTAGCGGGACGAACACCGGGGAGCTGTTTTTT. Encoded protein: CATSDFHWSSGTNTGELFF.

In this sample, this clonotype turned up a few times. The CDR3, as DNA: TGTGCCACCAAAGCCGACATCTCCTACGAGCAGTACTTC. Its protein product is CATKADISYEQYF. The V call is TRBV12-3 or TRBV12-4, the J call TRBJ2-7; no clear D. This CDR3 comprises 13 residues. Trimming shortened V by 10 bases and J by 0 bases, and 13 bases separated the two germline ends.

This clonotype has a handful of counts. This sequence joins TRBV9 and TRBJ1-1; no clear D. The CDR3 covers 16 residues. CDR1 is SGDLS, CDR2 YYNGEE, per germline. The germline V and J ends were trimmed by 2 bases and 1 base, with 15 bases remaining between them. CDR3 sequence reads: CASSVLGSTGNTEAFF. CDR3 coding DNA: TGTGCCAGCAGCGTTTTAGGGTCAACCGGGAACACTGAAGCTTTCTTT.

The chain joins TRBV7-9 to TRBJ2-1; D might be TRBD1 or TRBD2, each matching 6 bases. Gene TRBJ2-7 matches the end of the DNA better, so the J call may be wrong. CDR3 size: 14 residues. Germline V CDR1 and CDR2: SEHNR, FQNEAQ (reference sequence). CDR3 DNA: TGTGCCAGCAGCTTCGGGGGCCCCTCGGGTGAGCAGTACTTC. This sequence encodes CASSFGGPSGEQYF.

Many counts were recorded for this clonotype. The V call is TRBV7-2, the J call TRBJ1-6, with no clear D. V was shortened by 3 bases and J by 0 bases, with 6 bases between the two germline ends. CDR1 is SGHTA and CDR2 is FQGNSA in the germline V gene. CDR3 length: 15 residues. The CDR3 is CASSLDHSYNSPLHF. The DNA for the CDR3 is TGTGCCAGCAGCTTGGACCACTCCTATAATTCACCCCTCCACTTT.

The V call is TRBV7-9, the J call TRBJ2-3, with D uncertain. Per the germline V gene, CDR1 is SEHNR and CDR2 is FQNEAQ (reference sequence). Trimming stripped 4 bases from V and 2 bases from J, with 13 bases between. This CDR3 comprises 15 residues. In DNA, the CDR3 is TGTGCCAGCAGCTCCTCAGGCGCGGACACAGATACGCAGTATTTT. This codes for CASSSSGADTDTQYF.

This clonotype showed up many times. V is TRBV5-1 and J is TRBJ2-1, with D possibly TRBD2 on 6 matching bases. Germline loops: CDR1 SGHRS, CDR2 YFSETQ. V shed 0 bases and J shed 6 bases, with 13 bases lying between them. The CDR3 contains 15 residues. The CDR3, as DNA: TGCGCCAGCAGCTTGGATCCGGGGGACCCCAATGAGCAGTTCTTC. It encodes CASSLDPGDPNEQFF.

The chain links TRBV5-4 to TRBJ2-5; D might be TRBD2 (6 bases). Trimming shortened V by 0 bases and J by 1 base, and 10 bases separated the two germline ends. The germline V gene encodes CDR1 SGHNT and CDR2 YYREEE (reference sequence). The CDR3 loop spans 15 amino acids. CDR3 in amino acids: CASSLGSGVQETQYF. CDR3 bases: TGTGCCAGCAGCTTGGGCTCGGGGGTCCAAGAGACCCAGTACTTC.

The rearrangement uses TRBV4-2 and TRBJ1-5; D is unclear. V lost 1 base and J lost 7, with 17 bases in between. The CDR3 contains 16 residues. CDR1 is LGHNA and CDR2 is YNFKEQ in the germline V gene. This CDR3 is CASSQGAKEGGQPQHF. The CDR3 region has the DNA TGTGCCAGCAGCCAAGGTGCTAAGGAGGGAGGCCAGCCCCAGCATTTT.

This rearrangement joins TRBV24-1 to TRBJ2-7; possible D gene TRBD2, 5 bases. Trimming left V 5 bases short and J 3 bases short, with 13 bases between. The CDR3 contains 14 residues. Germline CDR1 KGHDR, CDR2 SFDVKD. CDR3 coding DNA: TGTGCCACCAGTGGAAGCGGTAGGGTCTACGAGCAGTACTTC. It codes for CATSGSGRVYEQYF.

This clonotype was seen a few times. V and J are TRBV7-2 and TRBJ1-2; D gene ambiguous. CDR1 and CDR2 (germline): SGHTA, FQGNSA. V lost 5 bases to trimming and J lost 0 bases, with 10 bases between them. The CDR3 is 14 residues long. As DNA, the CDR3 is TGTGCCAGCAGCGCCAGATGGACTAACTATGGCTACACCTTC. Protein product: CASSARWTNYGYTF.

The chain carries TRBV7-2 and TRBJ2-5, with 10 bases matching TRBD1. V shed 6 bases, J shed 3 bases, and the junction held 7 bases outside the gene matches. Germline V CDR1 and CDR2: SGHTA, FQGNSA. The CDR3 is 15 amino acids. CDR3 bases: TGTGCCAGCAGAAGACAGGGGGCCGGAGAAGAGACCCAGTACTTC. Its protein product is CASRRQGAGEETQYF.

This clonotype was observed many times. The V call is TRBV24-1, the J call TRBJ1-1; no reliable D call. CDR1 KGHDR and CDR2 SFDVKD come from the germline V gene. Trimming removed 6 bases at V and 3 bases at J, with 13 bases between. The CDR3 has 14 amino acids. The chain's CDR3 is CATSSGGPYTEAFF. In DNA, the CDR3 is TGTGCCACCAGTTCAGGAGGGCCTTACACTGAAGCTTTCTTT.

This clonotype was seen many times. The chain combines TRBV5-6 with TRBJ2-3; D uncertain. Germline V lookup: CDR1 SGHDT, CDR2 YYEEEE. The CDR3 is made up of 13 amino acids. V was cut by 4 bases and J by 0 bases, with 6 bases left in between. CDR3 loop: CASSTQSTDTQYF. DNA for the CDR3: TGTGCCAGCAGCACACAGAGCACAGATACGCAGTATTTT.

The V and J genes are TRBV6-4 and TRBJ2-2; D uncertain. V lost 4 bases and J lost 2, with 5 bases in between. The germline gives CDR1 MRHNA, CDR2 SNTAGT. The CDR3 has 13 residues. CDR3 DNA: TGTGCCAGCAGTGTACAAAACACCGGGGAGCTGTTTTTT. Amino acids: CASSVQNTGELFF.

The V and J genes are TRBV29-1 and TRBJ1-2; D is unresolved. Trimming left V 6 bases short and J 2 bases short, with 7 bases between. Germline assignment: CDR1 SQVTM and CDR2 ANQGSEA. The CDR3 is 11 residues long. CDR3 sequence (DNA): TGCAGCGTCCGCGTGAACTATGGCTACACCTTC. Encoded protein: CSVRVNYGYTF.

This chain links TRBV7-3 with TRBJ2-3, with 11 bases matching TRBD2. CDR3 length: 16 residues. Trimming took 0 bases from V and 5 from J; bases not matched to a gene: 4. Germline CDR1 SGHTA, CDR2 FQGTGA. The CDR3, as DNA: TGTGCCAGCAGCTTAACACTAGCGGGAGTCGAAGATACGCAGTATTTT. It specifies CASSLTLAGVEDTQYF.

The table lists this clonotype with a few counts. The V call is TRBV2, the J call TRBJ2-1; D not certain. This CDR3 has 13 amino acids. Trimming took off 6 bases at V and 5 bases at J, with 11 bases between the two ends. The germline gives CDR1 SNHLY, CDR2 FYNNEI. In nucleotides, the CDR3 is TGTGCCAGCAGGGAGACAAGTAACAATGAGCAGTTCTTC. Translating it yields CASRETSNNEQFF.

The chain couples TRBV12-3 or TRBV12-4 to TRBJ1-1; D is ambiguous. This CDR3 has 11 amino acids. V lost 7 bases to trimming and J lost 5 bases, with 8 bases between them. CDR3 residues: CASKRETEAFF. The CDR3, as DNA: TGTGCCAGCAAGAGGGAAACTGAAGCTTTCTTT.

This clonotype was picked up a small number of times. V is TRBV27 and J is TRBJ2-2, with TRBD2 identical over 7 bases. Trimming took 5 bases from V and 3 from J; bases not matched to a gene: 9. Germline V gene lookup returns CDR1 MNHEY and CDR2 SMNVEV (reference sequence). The CDR3 runs 16 residues. The CDR3 bases are TGTGCCAGCAGTCGGGCTAGCGGATTTTACACCGGGGAGCTGTTTTTT. This encodes CASSRASGFYTGELFF.

The genes are TRBV5-6 and TRBJ2-1; weak D call: TRBD1 (5 bases). Germline lookup yields CDR1 SGHDT and CDR2 YYEEEE. The CDR3 sequence is 10 residues long. V was trimmed by 4 bases and J by 14 bases, leaving 10 bases between them. CDR3 residues: CASSGAREFF. For the CDR3, the DNA is TGTGCCAGCAGCGGGGCCCGGGAGTTCTTC.

The J gene is TRBJ1-1, the V gene TRBV6-2 or TRBV6-3, with D possibly matching TRBD1 (5 bases). Trimming stripped 3 bases from V and 4 bases from J, with 9 bases between. CDR1 is MNHEY, CDR2 SVGEGT, per germline. CDR3 size: 13 residues. CDR3 residues: CASSYTRGTEAFF. CDR3 bases: TGTGCCAGCAGTTATACGAGGGGCACTGAAGCTTTCTTT.